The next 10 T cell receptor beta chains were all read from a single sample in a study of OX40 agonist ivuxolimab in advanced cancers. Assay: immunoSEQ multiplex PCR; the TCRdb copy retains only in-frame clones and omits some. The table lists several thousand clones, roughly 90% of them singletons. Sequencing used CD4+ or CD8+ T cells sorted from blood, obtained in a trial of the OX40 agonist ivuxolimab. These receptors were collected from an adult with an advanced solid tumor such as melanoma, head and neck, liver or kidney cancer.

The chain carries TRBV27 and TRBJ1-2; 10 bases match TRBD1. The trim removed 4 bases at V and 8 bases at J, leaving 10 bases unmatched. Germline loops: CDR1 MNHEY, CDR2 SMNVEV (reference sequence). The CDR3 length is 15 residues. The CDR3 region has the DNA TGTGCCAGCAGTTATAGGACAGGGGGGAACAAAGGCTACACCTTC. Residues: CASSYRTGGNKGYTF.

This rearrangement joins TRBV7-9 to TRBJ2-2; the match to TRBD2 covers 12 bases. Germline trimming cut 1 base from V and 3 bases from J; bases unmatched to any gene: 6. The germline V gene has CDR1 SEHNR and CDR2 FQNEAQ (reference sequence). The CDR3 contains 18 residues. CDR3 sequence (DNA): TGTGCCAGCAGCTTAGGGACTAGCGGGGCGGATTACACCGGGGAGCTGTTTTTT. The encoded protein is CASSLGTSGADYTGELFF.

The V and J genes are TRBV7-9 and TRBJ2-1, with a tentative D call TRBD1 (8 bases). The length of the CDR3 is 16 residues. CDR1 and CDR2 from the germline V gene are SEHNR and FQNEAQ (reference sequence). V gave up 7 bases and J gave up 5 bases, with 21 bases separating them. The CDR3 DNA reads TGTGCCAGCACCTATGCCCGGACAGGGACTAACAATGAGCAGTTCTTC. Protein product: CASTYARTGTNNEQFF.

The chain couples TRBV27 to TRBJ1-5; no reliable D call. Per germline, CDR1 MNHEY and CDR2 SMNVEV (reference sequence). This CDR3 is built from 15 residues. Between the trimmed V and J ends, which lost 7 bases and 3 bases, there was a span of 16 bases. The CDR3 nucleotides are TGTGCCAGCACCCTATCGGGCCAACTCAATCAGCCCCAGCATTTT. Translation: CASTLSGQLNQPQHF.

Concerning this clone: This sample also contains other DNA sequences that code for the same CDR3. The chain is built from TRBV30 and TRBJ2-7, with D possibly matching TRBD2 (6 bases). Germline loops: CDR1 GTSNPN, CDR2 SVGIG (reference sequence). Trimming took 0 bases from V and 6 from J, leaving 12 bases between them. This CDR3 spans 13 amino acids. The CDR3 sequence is CAWSVHSGGEQYF. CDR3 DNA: TGTGCCTGGAGTGTCCATAGCGGCGGCGAGCAGTACTTC.

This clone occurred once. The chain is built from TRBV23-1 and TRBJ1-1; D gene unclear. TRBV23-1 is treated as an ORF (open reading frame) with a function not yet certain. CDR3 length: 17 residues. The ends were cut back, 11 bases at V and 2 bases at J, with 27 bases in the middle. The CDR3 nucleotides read TGCGCCGAACATCCCCCGAATTTTCGGGGAAAAAACACTGAAGCTTTCTTT. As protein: CAEHPPNFRGKNTEAFF.

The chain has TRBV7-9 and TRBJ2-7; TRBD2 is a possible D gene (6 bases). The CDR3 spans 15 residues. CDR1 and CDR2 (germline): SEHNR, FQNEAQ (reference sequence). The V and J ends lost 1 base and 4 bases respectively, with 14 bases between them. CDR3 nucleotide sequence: TGTGCCAGCAGCTTAGTAGCGACTAGACCATACGAGCAGTACTTC. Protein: CASSLVATRPYEQYF.

In nucleotides, the CDR3 is TGTGCCAGCAGCGCTACGGGACAGGCGGGGGAAAAACTGTTTTTT. It yields the protein CASSATGQAGEKLFF. V is TRBV9 and J is TRBJ1-4; 8 bases fit TRBD1. The V segment lost 3 bases and the J segment 8 bases; nucleotides outside the gene matches: 9. The CDR3 sequence is 15 residues long. Per the germline V gene, CDR1 is SGDLS and CDR2 is YYNGEE.

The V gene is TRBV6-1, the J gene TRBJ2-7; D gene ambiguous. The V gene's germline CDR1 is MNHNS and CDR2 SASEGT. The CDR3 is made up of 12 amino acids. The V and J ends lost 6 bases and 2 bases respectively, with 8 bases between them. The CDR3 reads CASSSLTYEQYF. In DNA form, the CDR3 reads TGTGCCAGCAGCAGCCTTACCTACGAGCAGTACTTC.

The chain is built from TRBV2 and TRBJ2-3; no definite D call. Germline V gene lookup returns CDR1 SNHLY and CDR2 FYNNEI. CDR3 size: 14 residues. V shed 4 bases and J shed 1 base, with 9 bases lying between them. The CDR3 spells CASSALLGTDTQYF. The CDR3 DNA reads TGTGCCAGCAGTGCCCTCCTCGGCACAGATACGCAGTATTTT.